The next 32 T cell receptor beta chains were all read from a single sample in a study of CXCR3-negative and CXCR3-positive naive CD8 T cells. 5' RACE that incorporated UMI labels was used to prepare the TRB cDNA libraries. TCRdb reprocessed the 5' RACE reads, keeping one entry per CDR3 protein, no DNA. Its clone listing holds 100,000 to 150,000 distinct CDR3 sequences. The sequencing input was naive CXCR3- CD8+ T cells from blood. Noted subset: CD45RO-CCR7+CD27+CD95- naive CD8+ T cells lacking CXCR3 (TNR3-). The receptors were gathered from a human donor in good health. Some clones in this sample may be carry-over from other donors' samples.

The chain recombines TRBV28 with TRBJ1-1; without DNA, the TCRdb call of TRBD1 cannot be checked. CDR1 and CDR2 from the germline V gene are MDHEN and SYDVKM. The CDR3 runs to 13 residues. CDR3: CASSLTWGARAFF.

The chain recombines TRBV29-1 with TRBJ2-7; TCRdb calls TRBD2, which cannot be checked without DNA. Germline-derived CDR1 and CDR2 are SQVTM and ANQGSEA. The CDR3 totals 13 residues. The CDR3 region is CSVVAWASQEQYF.

The rearrangement joins TRBV9 to TRBJ2-7. The CDR3 is 14 amino acids. Germline CDR1 is SGDLS and CDR2 is YYNGEE. This CDR3 is CASSVAGTAYEQYF.

This sequence joins TRBV28 and TRBJ2-7; TCRdb names TRBD2, which stays unverified in the absence of DNA. This CDR3 has 15 residues. The germline gives CDR1 MDHEN, CDR2 SYDVKM. The CDR3 loop is CASSRGLDRSYEQYF. Combining the CDR3 with reference TRBV28 and TRBJ2-7 gives the whole variable domain DVKVTQSSRYLVKRTGEKVFLECVQDMDHENMFWYRQDPGLGLRLIYFSYDVKMKEKGDIPEGYSVSREKKERFSLILESASTNQTSMYLCASSRGLDRSYEQYFGPGTRLTVT.

This chain joins TRBV7-3 and TRBJ2-4; the D call of TRBD2 rests on TCRdb alone, since no DNA is present to check it. The germline gives CDR1 SGHTA, CDR2 FQGTGA. CDR3 size: 19 residues. CDR3 protein: CASSPLARAGGPSKNIQYF.

The chain has TRBV7-8 and TRBJ2-3; TCRdb's D call, TRBD2, is unchecked because there is no DNA. From germline, CDR1 is SGHVS and CDR2 FQNEAQ. There are 16 residues in the CDR3. The CDR3 sequence: CASSLMAGGPTDTQYF.

The V gene is TRBV5-5, the J gene TRBJ2-1; TCRdb selects TRBD1, and the lack of DNA leaves this call unchecked. The CDR3 is 14 amino acids. Germline CDR1 SGHKS, CDR2 YYEKEE (reference sequence). The CDR3 is CASSYKDSYNEQFF.

This chain links TRBV27 with TRBJ1-1; absent DNA, TCRdb's TRBD1 call cannot be checked. Germline-derived CDR1 and CDR2 are MNHEY and SMNVEV (reference sequence). The CDR3 contains 13 residues. The CDR3: CASSWGAGTEAFF.

The chain combines TRBV7-9 with TRBJ2-7; there is no DNA to check the TCRdb D call of TRBD1. Germline CDR1 is SEHNR and CDR2 is FQNEAQ (reference sequence). The CDR3 spans 16 residues. The CDR3 region is CASSSMDSDPRNEQYF.

CDR3 sequence reads: CASSHYKLAGASGQFF. This chain links TRBV7-8 with TRBJ2-1; the TRBD2 assignment by TCRdb is unverifiable without DNA. Germline lookup yields CDR1 SGHVS and CDR2 FQNEAQ. This CDR3 contains 16 residues.

The chain recombines TRBV2 with TRBJ2-3; with no DNA, the TCRdb D assignment of TRBD2 cannot be verified. Germline V gives CDR1 SNHLY, CDR2 FYNNEI. The CDR3 runs 15 residues. The CDR3 sequence is CASSELAGEWDTQYF.

This chain's CDR3 is CASSPGQVIYNEQFF. This sequence joins TRBV28 and TRBJ2-1; TCRdb selects TRBD1, and the lack of DNA leaves this call unchecked. Germline CDR1 and CDR2: MDHEN and SYDVKM. This CDR3 region has 15 residues. Full variable domain (remainder filled in from reference TRBV28 and TRBJ2-1): DVKVTQSSRYLVKRTGEKVFLECVQDMDHENMFWYRQDPGLGLRLIYFSYDVKMKEKGDIPEGYSVSREKKERFSLILESASTNQTSMYLCASSPGQVIYNEQFFGPGTRLTVL.

The CDR3 loop reads CSVDPQGSGYTF. This chain connects TRBV29-1 to TRBJ1-2; TCRdb's assignment of TRBD1 cannot be checked, as there is no DNA. The CDR3 length is 12 residues. In germline, CDR1 is SQVTM, CDR2 ANQGSEA.

The chain joins TRBV28 to TRBJ1-1. The V gene's germline CDR1 is MDHEN and CDR2 SYDVKM. This CDR3 spans 13 amino acids. The CDR3 loop reads CASSLNPYTEAFF.

V is TRBV7-9 and J is TRBJ2-4; TCRdb calls TRBD1, which cannot be checked without DNA. CDR3 size: 15 residues. Germline values: CDR1 SEHNR, CDR2 FQNEAQ (reference sequence). The CDR3 sequence: CASSSGQGAKNIQYF.

The chain links TRBV20-1 to TRBJ2-7; the D call of TRBD2 rests on TCRdb alone, since no DNA is present to check it. The CDR3 sequence is 14 residues long. Germline assignment: CDR1 DFQATT and CDR2 SNEGSKA (reference sequence). CDR3 amino acids: CSAGGQESSYEQYF.

The gene calls are TRBV5-6 and TRBJ2-7; absent DNA, TCRdb's TRBD2 call cannot be checked. CDR3 length: 14 residues. Germline CDR1 is SGHDT and CDR2 is YYEEEE. The CDR3 region is CASSQAGGWYEQYF.

V gene TRBV28 combines with J gene TRBJ1-1; no DNA is available, so the TRBD1 call from TCRdb remains unchecked. The CDR3 runs to 15 residues. Looked up from germline, CDR1 is MDHEN and CDR2 is SYDVKM. CDR3 amino acids: CASSLDTDRDTEAFF. The complete variable domain, with remaining parts taken from reference TRBV28 and TRBJ1-1, reads DVKVTQSSRYLVKRTGEKVFLECVQDMDHENMFWYRQDPGLGLRLIYFSYDVKMKEKGDIPEGYSVSREKKERFSLILESASTNQTSMYLCASSLDTDRDTEAFFGQGTRLTVV.

The V gene is TRBV7-8, the J gene TRBJ2-1; TCRdb selects TRBD2, and the lack of DNA leaves this call unchecked. Germline V gene data show CDR1 as SGHVS and CDR2 as FQNEAQ. This CDR3 spans 15 amino acids. The CDR3 sequence is CASSLELAGPNEQFF.

The rearrangement links TRBV20-1 to TRBJ1-2. The CDR3 sequence is 17 residues long. CDR1 is DFQATT and CDR2 is SNEGSKA in the germline V gene (reference sequence). CDR3 residues: CSARGVRPKEHNYGYTF.

The chain has TRBV28 and TRBJ2-3; TCRdb's D gene call, TRBD1, goes unchecked for lack of DNA. The CDR3 totals 14 residues. CDR1 is MDHEN, CDR2 SYDVKM, per germline. The CDR3 spells CASSPGVSTDTQYF.

The rearrangement joins TRBV28 to TRBJ2-7. CDR3 size: 14 residues. CDR1 and CDR2 from the germline V gene are MDHEN and SYDVKM. The CDR3 protein is CASSLEADSYEQYF.

The chain employs TRBV6-1 and TRBJ1-5; TCRdb's D call of TRBD1 is untestable without DNA. Looked up from germline, CDR1 is MNHNS and CDR2 is SASEGT. The CDR3 totals 16 residues. The chain's CDR3 is CASSEARDRGNQPQHF.

The chain's CDR3 is CASSQTRDDMISQYF. This rearrangement joins TRBV7-9 to TRBJ2-3; TCRdb gives TRBD2 as the D gene, but with no DNA this cannot be confirmed. The CDR3 contains 15 residues. The germline CDR1 and CDR2 sequences are SEHNR and FQNEAQ (reference sequence).

This chain uses TRBV3-1 with TRBJ2-7; TCRdb picks TRBD1, but there is no DNA to check that call. Germline V CDR1 and CDR2: LGHDT, YNNKEL (reference sequence). This CDR3 has 15 residues. CDR3: CASSQGTGRSETQYF.

The chain has TRBV15 and TRBJ2-7; with no DNA, the TCRdb D assignment of TRBD1 cannot be verified. This CDR3 has 15 residues. Germline lookup yields CDR1 LNHNV and CDR2 YYDKDF (reference sequence). The CDR3: CATSREQARSYEQYF.

The chain has TRBV6-5 and TRBJ2-7; the D call from TCRdb, TRBD1, cannot be confirmed without DNA. Germline V gene lookup returns CDR1 MNHEY and CDR2 SVGAGI. This CDR3 region has 15 residues. The CDR3 protein is CASSYSQLGQREQYF.

The chain combines TRBV5-5 with TRBJ2-7; TCRdb returns TRBD1, unconfirmable since there is no DNA. This CDR3 contains 15 residues. Germline CDR1 SGHKS, CDR2 YYEKEE (reference sequence). The CDR3 loop reads CASTSWAGGPFEQYF.

This chain connects TRBV3-1 to TRBJ2-1; the TCRdb D gene call, TRBD2, has no DNA to confirm it. Germline lookup yields CDR1 LGHDT and CDR2 YNNKEL (reference sequence). This CDR3 has 16 residues. The CDR3 loop reads CASSQRVSGLADEQFF.

V usage is TRBV7-9 and J usage is TRBJ2-3; the TCRdb D gene call, TRBD2, has no DNA to confirm it. Per the germline V gene, CDR1 is SEHNR and CDR2 is FQNEAQ (reference sequence). The CDR3 runs to 14 residues. CDR3 region: CATLLGLGTDTQYF.

The chain couples TRBV15 to TRBJ1-4. CDR1 and CDR2 from the germline V gene are LNHNV and YYDKDF (reference sequence). This CDR3 spans 14 amino acids. CDR3 in amino acids: CATSRVGTNEKLFF.

The rearrangement links TRBV7-6 to TRBJ2-7; TCRdb names TRBD2, which stays unverified in the absence of DNA. The CDR3 is 14 amino acids. In germline, CDR1 is SGHVS, CDR2 FNYEAQ. This CDR3 reads CASSLGGSGNEQYF.